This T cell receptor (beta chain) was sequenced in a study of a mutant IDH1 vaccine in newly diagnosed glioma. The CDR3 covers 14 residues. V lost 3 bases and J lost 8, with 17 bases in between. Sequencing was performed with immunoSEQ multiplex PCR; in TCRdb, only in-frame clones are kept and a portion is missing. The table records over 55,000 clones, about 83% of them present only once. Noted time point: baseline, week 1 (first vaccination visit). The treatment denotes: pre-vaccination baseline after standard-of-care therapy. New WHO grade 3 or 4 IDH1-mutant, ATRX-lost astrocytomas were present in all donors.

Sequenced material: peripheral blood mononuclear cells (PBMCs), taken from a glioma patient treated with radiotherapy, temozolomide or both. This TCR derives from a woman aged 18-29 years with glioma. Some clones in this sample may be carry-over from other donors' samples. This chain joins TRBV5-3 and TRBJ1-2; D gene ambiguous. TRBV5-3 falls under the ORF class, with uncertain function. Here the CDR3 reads CARSSPGAGIGYTF. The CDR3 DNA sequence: TGTGCCAGAAGCTCTCCGGGAGCGGGGATCGGCTACACCTTC.